This T cell receptor beta chain was found in a study of shared clonotypes between healthy human individuals. This table comes from immunoSEQ multiplex PCR, and its TCRdb copy is limited to in-frame clones, with some not included. The sample has around 2.5 million clones, roughly 93% seen once. Specimen: naive CD4+ T cells from PBMCs. Subset described: CD45RA+ positively selected. This TCR was sampled from a young man in good health. Some clones in this sample may be carry-over from other donors' samples.

The CDR3 bases are TGTGCCAGCTCACCAGGGTTACGGCGGGAGGGAACAGATACGCAGTATTTT. Translating gives CASSPGLRREGTDTQYF. V is TRBV18 and J is TRBJ2-3; 9 bases match TRBD2. The CDR3 has 17 residues. V was clipped by 2 bases and J by 3 bases; unmatched bases: 9. Germline CDR1 is KGHSH and CDR2 is LQKENI.